Each of the 9 T cell receptor beta chains below was sequenced from the same sample in a study of cytomegalovirus exposure and HLA in healthy donors. Produced via immunoSEQ multiplex PCR; TCRdb's table is partial and in-frame only. The sample holds some 140,000 clones, around 80% seen once. Material: PBMCs. These receptors came from a man younger than 40 in good health and CMV-seropositive.

The chain combines TRBV4-1 with TRBJ1-3, with TRBD1 matching 11 bases. This CDR3 contains 16 residues. Germline CDR1 reads MGHRA; CDR2 reads YSYEKL. Trimming took 6 bases from V and 0 from J; bases not matched to a gene: 4. The CDR3 is CASRLGTGGSGNTIYF. The CDR3 nucleotides are TGCGCCAGCAGACTCGGGACAGGGGGCTCTGGAAACACCATATATTTT.

This clone came up once. The chain links TRBV19 to TRBJ1-4; perhaps TRBD1 as D (5 bases). V was pared by 0 bases and J by 7 bases, with 12 bases between. Per the germline V gene, CDR1 is LNHDA and CDR2 is SQIVND (reference sequence). The CDR3 runs 15 residues. CDR3 protein: CASSIERKRGEKLFF. The CDR3 nucleotides read TGTGCCAGTAGTATAGAACGGAAAAGGGGTGAAAAACTGTTTTTT.

This chain joins TRBV5-8 and TRBJ2-2; D call uncertain. The CDR3 loop spans 11 amino acids. Germline CDR1 reads SGHTS; CDR2 reads YDEGEE. V lost 6 bases and J 7 bases, leaving 7 bases between the germline ends. DNA for the CDR3: TGTGCCAGCACCCCCATCGGGGAGCTGTTTTTT. Translation gives CASTPIGELFF.

This sequence joins TRBV6-1 and TRBJ2-1; 10 bases match TRBD1. Germline loops: CDR1 MNHNS, CDR2 SASEGT. The CDR3 loop spans 14 amino acids. Trimming at V came to 8 bases and at J to 8 bases, leaving 9 bases not matched to a gene. Here the CDR3 reads CASWRDRGWDEQFF. The CDR3 coding sequence is TGTGCCAGCTGGCGGGACAGGGGTTGGGATGAGCAGTTCTTC.

Only one count was recorded for this clone. The chain uses TRBV19 and TRBJ2-7; possible D gene TRBD2, 5 bases. Trimming left V 6 bases short and J 3 bases short, with 15 bases between. Germline V gene lookup returns CDR1 LNHDA and CDR2 SQIVND (reference sequence). This CDR3 region has 14 residues. The CDR3 loop reads CASSLGGMNYEQYF. The CDR3 bases are TGTGCCAGTAGCCTCGGAGGTATGAACTACGAGCAGTACTTC.

Worth noting for this clone: The sample contains more than one DNA sequence encoding this CDR3. The chain has TRBV5-1 and TRBJ2-3; tentatively, D is TRBD1 (6 bases). CDR3 length: 13 amino acids. The V gene lost 0 bases and the J gene lost 4 bases, with 6 bases spanning the gap. Germline V gene lookup returns CDR1 SGHRS and CDR2 YFSETQ. This chain's CDR3 is CASSLDRADTQYF. CDR3 nucleotides: TGCGCCAGCAGCTTGGACAGGGCAGATACGCAGTATTTT.

A note on this clone: At one end, the junction sequence differs from germline, possibly due to a read error. This chain links TRBV13 with TRBJ1-5; TRBD1 aligns across 7 bases. CDR3 length: 14 residues. Germline lookup yields CDR1 PRHDT and CDR2 FYEKMQ (reference sequence). CDR3 amino acids: CASSLGQGNQPQHF. CDR3 nucleotides: TGTGCCAGCAGCCTAGGACAGGGCAATCAGCCCCAGCATTTT.

This clone is medium-sized. CDR3 amino acids: CASSSTTGAYGYTF. CDR3 sequence (DNA): TGTGCCAGCAGCTCCACGACAGGGGCCTATGGCTACACCTTC. The V call is TRBV27, the J call TRBJ1-2; 8 bases align to TRBD1. The CDR3 totals 14 residues. After removal of 6 bases from V and 4 bases from J, the junction contained 7 bases not matched to a gene. Germline values: CDR1 MNHEY, CDR2 SMNVEV (reference sequence).

The V call is TRBV7-3, the J call TRBJ1-1; 8 bases line up with TRBD1. Per the germline V gene, CDR1 is SGHTA and CDR2 is FQGTGA. The CDR3 contains 14 residues. With 5 bases clipped from V and 1 base from J, the junction kept 3 bases outside the gene matches. This CDR3 reads CASSTDRGNTEAFF. The CDR3 DNA is TGTGCCAGCAGCACAGACAGGGGGAACACTGAAGCTTTCTTT.